Listed below are T cell receptor beta chains from one sample, sequenced in a study of T-cell memory formation after mild COVID-19. TCRdb passed the 5' RACE reads through MiXCR, listing each CDR3 protein once. Of about 560,000 distinct CDR3 sequences in the sample, 17% were seen once. Sample: PBMCs or a T cell subset sorted from them (not recorded which). The receptor source for this set is an adult woman who had mild COVID-19 (a few samples of this study predate the infection). Cell type and time point are not known. Both conserved end residues are trimmed from each CDR3.

TRBV24-1 | ATGGDSSPQH
TRBV20-1 | SAISLAKNIQY
TRBV3-1 | ASSQAPGGQPQH
TRBV7-2 | ASSSRTSGINEQY
TRBV3-1 | ASSRSWTENYEQY
TRBV9 | ASSPLAGTTDTQY
TRBV5-1 | ASSFVPSGGKNEQF
TRBV7-9 | ASSLVGVNYNEQF
TRBV2 | ASSGTSGTVYSNQPQH
TRBV20-1 | SASRQALVYGYT
TRBV21-1 | ASSKAVDTQY
TRBV7-8 | ASSLGQGASLGYT
TRBV6-5 | ASRIGTGGTGELF
TRBV12-3/TRBV12-4 | ASSLRSWGANTGELF
TRBV5-4 | ASSFGGAGTGELF
TRBV5-1 | ASSLGGSNYGYT
TRBV24-1 | ATSDTLGTQY
TRBV18 | ASSPPGREETQY
TRBV7-9 | ASSSAGQGPDTQY
TRBV14 | ASSGSANRLNYGYT
TRBV7-8 | ASSARGQINQPQH
TRBV20-1 | SARPRLADNEQF
TRBV4-1 | ASSHPPDGLSGNTIY
TRBV7-9 | ASSTTVFNTEAF
TRBV29-1 | SVSVYGGSYEQY
TRBV5-6 | ASTPDLNTEAF
TRBV7-9 | ASSTGLEITTREQF
TRBV12-3/TRBV12-4 | ASSPTGGTGVIEQY
TRBV19 | ASIRGRTEAF
TRBV4-2 | ASSQSSSEQY
TRBV11-2 | ASTPTGRAIDTQY
TRBV18 | ASSPETGAYEQY
TRBV7-8 | ASSSPPGDYGYT